The 19 T cell receptor beta chains in this list originate from one sample, sequenced in a study of cytomegalovirus exposure and HLA in healthy donors. Both 60 Vbeta primers and 13 Jbeta primers went into the PCR. Sequencing was performed with immunoSEQ multiplex PCR; in TCRdb, only in-frame clones are kept and a portion is missing. The data show around 130,000 clones, with 75% to 85% seen just once and 2.5% to 3.5% held by the top ten. What was sequenced was PBMCs. The receptor source for this set is a young woman in good health and CMV-seropositive.

The chain employs TRBV9 and TRBJ2-1; D possibly corresponds to TRBD1 (6 bases). The V end lost 3 bases, the J end lost 4 bases, and 8 bases lay between the germline ends. This CDR3 comprises 13 residues. The germline V gene encodes CDR1 SGDLS and CDR2 YYNGEE. The CDR3 region is CASSEGEYNEQFF. CDR3 coding DNA: TGTGCCAGCAGCGAGGGGGAGTACAATGAGCAGTTCTTC. The whole variable domain, remainder taken from reference TRBV9 and TRBJ2-1, is DSGVTQTPKHLITATGQRVTLRCSPRSGDLSVYWYQQSLDQGLQFLIQYYNGEERAKGNILERFSAQQFPDLHSELNLSSLELGDSALYFCASSEGEYNEQFFGPGTRLTVL.

This clone was counted only a few times. V and J are TRBV28 and TRBJ2-5; possibly TRBD1 for D (6 bases). Germline CDR1 reads MDHEN; CDR2 reads SYDVKM. The CDR3 consists of 14 residues. Trimming took off 6 bases at V and 5 bases at J, with 16 bases between the two ends. The CDR3 here is CASSRPLGAETQYF. In DNA form, the CDR3 reads TGTGCCAGCAGCCGACCTTTGGGGGCGGAGACCCAGTACTTC.

This clone was detected a few times. V is TRBV19 and J is TRBJ1-1; TRBD1 is a possible D gene (6 bases). V lost 3 bases and J lost 4, with 12 bases in between. The CDR3 runs to 14 residues. CDR1 and CDR2 (germline): LNHDA, SQIVND (reference sequence). CDR3 loop: CASSILTGRTEAFF. The CDR3 DNA sequence: TGTGCCAGTAGTATCCTAACAGGGCGCACTGAAGCTTTCTTT.

The rearrangement joins TRBV6-1 to TRBJ1-6, with D perhaps matching TRBD1 (5 bases). With 8 bases removed from V and 8 bases from J, the gap between germline ends came to 13 bases. Germline assignment: CDR1 MNHNS and CDR2 SASEGT. The CDR3 is 13 residues long. DNA for the CDR3: TGTGCCAGCGGTCAGGGTAGGGATTCACCCCTCCACTTT. It encodes CASGQGRDSPLHF.

This chain connects TRBV5-1 to TRBJ2-7; 7 bases are shared with TRBD1. CDR3 length: 15 amino acids. V was pared by 0 bases and J by 1 base, with 4 bases of the junction left unmatched. Germline CDR1 SGHRS, CDR2 YFSETQ. This CDR3 is CASSLAGQESYEQYF. CDR3 DNA: TGCGCCAGCAGCTTGGCCGGACAGGAATCCTACGAGCAGTACTTC.

V and J are TRBV19 and TRBJ1-1; 7 bases match TRBD1. Germline lookup yields CDR1 LNHDA and CDR2 SQIVND (reference sequence). With 9 bases clipped from V and 1 base from J, the junction kept 11 bases outside the gene matches. CDR3 length: 15 amino acids. The CDR3 is CASRKDRYSNTEAFF. In nucleotides, the CDR3 is TGTGCCAGCCGGAAGGACAGGTATTCGAACACTGAAGCTTTCTTT.

The gene calls are TRBV10-3 and TRBJ1-2; tentative D call: TRBD1 (5 bases). CDR1 and CDR2 from the germline V gene are ENHRY and SYGVKD. Trimming shortened V by 0 bases and J by 0 bases, and 8 bases separated the two germline ends. The CDR3 runs 15 residues. This CDR3 reads CAISESTVTNYGYTF. DNA for the CDR3: TGTGCCATCAGTGAGTCGACAGTAACTAACTATGGCTACACCTTC.

CDR3 sequence: CASSVGGGHPGYTF. CDR3 bases: TGTGCCAGCAGCGTAGGAGGGGGACACCCTGGCTACACCTTC. J is TRBJ1-2 and V is TRBV9; D may be TRBD1 (6 bases). Between the trimmed V and J ends, which lost 0 bases and 7 bases, there was a span of 13 bases. This CDR3 region has 14 residues. The germline gives CDR1 SGDLS, CDR2 YYNGEE. The full variable domain, rest sourced from reference TRBV9 and TRBJ1-2, is DSGVTQTPKHLITATGQRVTLRCSPRSGDLSVYWYQQSLDQGLQFLIQYYNGEERAKGNILERFSAQQFPDLHSELNLSSLELGDSALYFCASSVGGGHPGYTFGSGTRLTVV.

This chain joins TRBV9 and TRBJ1-5, with 7 bases fitting TRBD1. V was pared by 3 bases and J by 1 base, with 4 bases of the junction left unmatched. The CDR3 has 15 residues. CDR1 and CDR2 from the germline V gene are SGDLS and YYNGEE. The CDR3 is CASSATGASNQPQHF. The CDR3 nucleotides are TGTGCCAGCAGCGCCACAGGGGCGAGCAATCAGCCCCAGCATTTT.

The V gene is TRBV11-2, the J gene TRBJ2-5; the match to TRBD2 covers 13 bases. Germline values: CDR1 SGHAT, CDR2 FQNNGV. CDR3 length equals 16 residues. With V trimmed by 5 bases and J by 3 bases, 6 bases remained unmatched. The CDR3 reads CASSHGTSGDKETQYF. As DNA, the CDR3 is TGTGCCAGCAGCCATGGGACTAGCGGGGATAAAGAGACCCAGTACTTC.

This clone was detected only a few times. This CDR3 is also generated by other DNA sequences in the sample. The chain is built from TRBV27 and TRBJ1-2, with D perhaps matching TRBD1 (6 bases). This CDR3 is built from 13 residues. The V end lost 5 bases, the J end lost 4 bases, and 11 bases lay between the germline ends. Germline-derived CDR1 and CDR2 are MNHEY and SMNVEV (reference sequence). CDR3 bases: TGTGCCAGCAGTCTCGGACAGCTCTATGGCTACACCTTC. Its protein is CASSLGQLYGYTF.

This chain uses TRBV5-6 with TRBJ2-1, with D tentatively TRBD2 (5 bases). V lost 0 bases, J lost 12 bases, and 13 bases lay in between. Per the germline V gene, CDR1 is SGHDT and CDR2 is YYEEEE. CDR3 length equals 13 residues. CDR3 sequence: CASSLDGPSGQFF. CDR3 coding DNA: TGTGCCAGCAGCTTGGATGGGCCCAGCGGGCAGTTCTTC.

The chain carries TRBV27 and TRBJ2-3; D may be TRBD2 (5 bases). Germline V gene sequence: CDR1 MNHEY, CDR2 SMNVEV (reference sequence). The CDR3 length is 15 residues. V was shortened by 0 bases and J by 0 bases, with 7 bases between the two germline ends. CDR3 nucleotides: TGTGCCAGCAGTTTATCAGGAGGTAGCACAGATACGCAGTATTTT. Translation: CASSLSGGSTDTQYF.

V and J are TRBV5-1 and TRBJ2-5; D perhaps matches TRBD1 (6 bases). The germline gives CDR1 SGHRS, CDR2 YFSETQ. There are 14 residues in the CDR3. The ends were cut back, 0 bases at V and 7 bases at J, with 13 bases in the middle. The CDR3, as DNA: TGCGCCAGCAGCTTGGCCCCAGGGGCGGGGACCCAGTACTTC. Amino acid sequence: CASSLAPGAGTQYF.

The chain carries TRBV9 and TRBJ1-2; tentatively, D is TRBD1 (6 bases). Germline V gives CDR1 SGDLS, CDR2 YYNGEE. The CDR3 contains 16 residues. V was cut by 0 bases and J by 4 bases, with 16 bases left in between. CDR3 loop: CASSVASGGNSYGYTF. The CDR3 DNA follows: TGTGCCAGCAGCGTAGCGAGTGGGGGCAACAGCTATGGCTACACCTTC.

The CDR3 nucleotides read TGCGCCAGCAGCCTGCAAGAGGGCGTGGTGGGCAATCAGCCCCAGCATTTT. As protein: CASSLQEGVVGNQPQHF. This sequence joins TRBV4-1 and TRBJ1-5; D not resolved. The V end lost 4 bases, the J end lost 2 bases, and 18 bases lay between the germline ends. There are 17 residues in the CDR3. Germline loops: CDR1 MGHRA, CDR2 YSYEKL.

V and J are TRBV2 and TRBJ1-4; D perhaps matches TRBD1 (6 bases). From germline, CDR1 is SNHLY and CDR2 FYNNEI. The CDR3 runs 17 residues. Trimming cost V 5 bases and J 0 bases, with 16 bases left between them. The CDR3 DNA sequence: TGTGCCAGCAGTACCACAGGGTTCTCTCCAACTAATGAAAAACTGTTTTTT. Translating gives CASSTTGFSPTNEKLFF.

Turning to this clone: Other DNA variants within this sample encode the same CDR3. This chain links TRBV6-5 with TRBJ2-5; D uncertain. The V gene lost 0 bases and the J gene lost 2 bases, with 7 bases spanning the gap. Germline CDR1 and CDR2: MNHEY and SVGAGI. The CDR3 runs to 14 residues. The CDR3 DNA reads TGTGCCAGCAGTTACTCCGCAGGACAAGAGACCCAGTACTTC. It translates to CASSYSAGQETQYF.

The chain combines TRBV5-4 with TRBJ1-1, with a tentative D call TRBD1 (5 bases). V lost 6 bases to trimming and J lost 4 bases, with 13 bases between them. This CDR3 spans 13 amino acids. Germline V gene data show CDR1 as SGHNT and CDR2 as YYREEE (reference sequence). CDR3 amino acids: CASTSWGGTEAFF. DNA for the CDR3: TGTGCCAGCACCTCGTGGGGGGGCACTGAAGCTTTCTTT. Based on the CDR3 plus reference TRBV5-4 and TRBJ1-1, the full variable domain is ETGVTQSPTHLIKTRGQQVTLRCSSQSGHNTVSWYQQALGQGPQFIFQYYREEENGRGNFPPRFSGLQFPNYSSELNVNALELDDSALYLCASTSWGGTEAFFGQGTRLTVV.